This T cell receptor (beta chain) was retrieved from a study of CD8+CD57+ T cells in acquired aplastic anemia. This CDR3 is 16 amino acids long. The germline V gene has CDR1 SGHRS and CDR2 YFSETQ. V gave up 2 bases and J gave up 0 bases, with 15 bases separating them. TCR beta VDJ and CDR3 profiles were obtained from a genomic DNA template. Via MiXCR, TCRdb re-called the reads, giving one row per CDR3 protein. The data contain 86,000 or so distinct CDR3 sequences, 40% to 50% of them singletons. Notes on this clonotype: Its target is unknown.

General study findings and limits: Comparison of patients with controls identified approximately 28 shared CD8+ CDR3 sequences.

This clonotype originated in a human donor in good health, serving as a control. The material sequenced was sorted CD4+, CD8+, or CD8+CD57+ T cells (not recorded which) from PBMCs. The chain links TRBV5-1 to TRBJ2-7; weak D call: TRBD1 (6 bases). CDR3 amino acids: CASSFGSGASSYEQYF. The CDR3 DNA reads as TGCGCCAGCAGCTTTGGGTCAGGGGCTTCCTCCTACGAGCAGTACTTC.